This T cell receptor beta chain was found in a study of T-cell memory formation after mild COVID-19. Points from the study as a whole: CD8+ contracting clones occupied EMRA, while CD4+ ones occupied mainly CM and EM.

The germline V gene has CDR1 DFQATT and CDR2 SNEGSKA (reference sequence). The CDR3 extends over 14 amino acids. V lost 7 bases to trimming and J lost 0 bases; unmatched junction nucleotides: 8. With regard to this clonotype: Its antigen is still unknown.

Each CDR3 protein is one row after TCRdb ran MiXCR on the 5' RACE reads. The repertoire has around 500,000 distinct CDR3 sequences, about 20% of them found once; the top ten carry over 9%. The V gene is TRBV20-1, the J gene TRBJ2-5; TRBD1 agrees at 7 bases. This sequence was found in an adult woman who had mild COVID-19 (a few samples of this study predate the infection). Cell type and time point are not known. The sequenced material came from PBMCs or a T cell subset sorted from them (not recorded which). CDR3: CSVHPGQHQETQYF. The CDR3 DNA follows: TGCAGTGTTCATCCGGGACAGCACCAAGAGACCCAGTACTTC.